This T cell receptor beta chain was recovered during a study of shared clonotypes between healthy human individuals. Study information: The study used three CD4 naive, three CD4 memory, two CD8 naive and one CD8 memory plate per donor. Whole-study findings and limits: Blood alone was sampled, and tissue repertoires likely differ. In the sorted subsets, rarefaction showed sequencing was incomplete despite large depth.

Profiled with immunoSEQ multiplex PCR; TCRdb holds only in-frame clones, not every one. The table shows about 2.1 million clones, with around 93% occurring only once. As to this clone: What it binds is unknown.

Between the trimmed V and J ends, which lost 6 bases and 0 bases, there was a span of 15 bases. Germline V CDR1 and CDR2: MNHEY, SMNVEV (reference sequence). The CDR3 has 16 residues. Naive CD8 cells comprised CD45RO-negative, CCR7-positively selected cells, excluding terminally differentiated effector memory CD45RA+ cells. This sequence originates from a man aged 18 to 29 in good health. Some clones in this sample may be carry-over from other donors' samples. V is TRBV27 and J is TRBJ2-1; no clear D gene. Sequenced: naive CD8+ T cells from PBMCs. The DNA for the CDR3 is TGTGCCAGCAGCCCCCCGGACCCATTCTCCTACAATGAGCAGTTCTTC. It is translated as CASSPPDPFSYNEQFF.